This T cell receptor (beta chain) comes out of a study of control samples from healthy donors and cancer patients. TCRdb keeps only in-frame clones here, not all; method: immunoSEQ multiplex PCR. The sample has about 89,000 clones, approximately 89% seen once; the top ten hold roughly 20%. The germline V gene has CDR1 MNHEY and CDR2 SVGEGT. The CDR3 is 15 residues long. With V trimmed by 2 bases and J by 8 bases, 7 bases remained unmatched. The receptor was derived from a man younger than 45 in good health. The sample was blood. This chain joins TRBV6-2 or TRBV6-3 and TRBJ2-1; 9 bases align to TRBD1. DNA of the CDR3: TGTGCCAGCAGTTACCATGGGACAGGGTTCGATGAGCAGTTCTTC. Protein: CASSYHGTGFDEQFF.